A selection of T cell receptor beta chains follows, all from one sample in a study of blood T cell repertoires in COVID-19. This table comes from immunoSEQ multiplex PCR, and its TCRdb copy is limited to in-frame clones, with some not included. The sample lists about 95,000 clones, approximately 80% occurring once. Sequencing was carried out using peripheral blood. These receptors were taken from a human donor in a cohort sampled during active COVID-19. Both conserved end residues are part of each CDR3. Each record gives: D gene, J gene, V gene, clone size, CDR3 protein, CDR3 DNA. D genes are given only for firm matches. Expanded clones are given a class, and other clones once, few, many or no size at all.

NA	TRBJ2-7	TRBV7-2	NA	CASSQGGGGHYEQYF	TGTGCCAGCAGCCAGGGGGGCGGAGGACACTACGAGCAGTACTTC
NA	TRBJ1-1	TRBV6-5	NA	CASSQTANTEAFF	TGTGCCAGCAGCCAGACAGCGAACACTGAAGCTTTCTTT
NA	TRBJ1-6	TRBV7-9	NA	CASSLDSTNSPLHF	TGTGCCAGCAGCTTAGACAGTACGAATTCACCCCTCCACTTT
TRBD1	TRBJ2-7	TRBV5-1	NA	CASSLGSTGREQYF	TGCGCCAGCAGCTTGGGTTCGACAGGGAGAGAGCAGTACTTC
NA	TRBJ2-1	TRBV15	NA	CATSRDSSDEQFF	TGTGCCACCAGCAGAGATTCGTCGGATGAGCAGTTCTTC
TRBD1	TRBJ1-2	TRBV6-6	NA	CASIRGQGGSNYGYTF	TGTGCCAGCATTAGAGGACAGGGGGGGTCTAACTATGGCTACACCTTC
TRBD1	TRBJ1-2	TRBV24-1	NA	CATSDYPRGSYGYTF	TGTGCCACCAGTGATTACCCCAGGGGGAGCTATGGCTACACCTTC
TRBD1	TRBJ2-7	TRBV11-3	NA	CASSPRQGAYEQYF	TGTGCCAGCAGCCCAAGACAGGGTGCCTACGAGCAGTACTTC
NA	TRBJ2-1	TRBV7-9	NA	CASTESPLSYNEQFF	TGTGCCAGCACCGAATCCCCACTAAGTTACAATGAGCAGTTCTTC
TRBD2	TRBJ2-1	TRBV18	NA	CASSPQRGYNEQFF	TGTGCCAGCTCACCACAGCGGGGGTACAATGAGCAGTTCTTC
TRBD1	TRBJ2-1	TRBV10-1	NA	CASRGTEVEQFF	TGCGCCAGCAGAGGGACAGAAGTTGAGCAGTTCTTC
NA	TRBJ1-1	TRBV9	NA	CASSVTVTEAFF	TGTGCCAGCAGCGTGACAGTCACTGAAGCTTTCTTT
NA	TRBJ1-2	TRBV7-9	NA	CASSSQGIDGYTF	TGTGCCAGCAGCTCTCAGGGAATAGATGGCTACACCTTC
TRBD2	TRBJ2-5	TRBV5-1	once	CASSPPLGTSEETQYF	TGCGCCAGCAGCCCACCGCTCGGGACTAGCGAAGAGACCCAGTACTTC
TRBD1	TRBJ1-4	TRBV27	NA	CASSLFPPGQGYEKLFF	TGTGCCAGCAGTTTGTTCCCCCCGGGACAGGGTTATGAAAAACTGTTTTTT
NA	TRBJ2-3	TRBV5-4	NA	CASSERSGGPDTQYF	TGTGCCAGCAGTGAGCGGAGCGGTGGGCCAGATACGCAGTATTTT
NA	TRBJ2-5	TRBV18	NA	CASSPPNRQSEETQYF	TGTGCCAGCTCACCACCTAACAGACAGTCTGAAGAGACCCAGTACTTC
NA	TRBJ1-1	TRBV2	NA	CAITDRQLNTEAFF	TGTGCCATAACGGACAGACAGCTGAACACTGAAGCTTTCTTT
TRBD2	TRBJ2-1	TRBV27	NA	CASRTSSEQFF	TGTGCCAGCAGGACTAGCTCTGAGCAGTTCTTC
NA	TRBJ2-1	TRBV3-1/TRBV3-2	NA	CASSQVGQNEQFF	TGTGCCAGCAGCCAAGTAGGACAGAATGAGCAGTTCTTC
TRBD1	TRBJ1-1	TRBV5-8	NA	CASSSQTGGNTEAFF	TGTGCCAGCAGCTCCCAGACAGGGGGGAACACTGAAGCTTTCTTT
NA	TRBJ2-7	TRBV11-2	NA	CASSLVGGTYEQYF	TGTGCCAGCAGCTTAGTTGGCGGAACCTACGAGCAGTACTTC
NA	TRBJ1-2	TRBV7-8	NA	CASSGGQSPNEGYTF	TGTGCCAGCAGCGGAGGACAGTCCCCTAATGAGGGCTACACCTTC
TRBD1	TRBJ2-1	TRBV27	once	CASRTGTGGNNEQFF	TGTGCCAGCAGGACCGGGACAGGGGGAAACAATGAGCAGTTCTTC
TRBD1	TRBJ2-3	TRBV5-1	few	CASSFKTGGTDTQYF	TGCGCCAGCAGCTTCAAGACAGGGGGCACAGATACGCAGTATTTT
NA	TRBJ1-6	TRBV3-1/TRBV3-2	NA	CASSRLGGRENNSPLHF	TGTGCCAGCAGCCGCCTAGGGGGTCGCGAAAATAATTCACCCCTCCACTTT
TRBD2	TRBJ2-7	TRBV5-1	NA	CASSPWTSGGTSYEQYF	TGCGCCAGCAGCCCGTGGACTAGCGGGGGGACTTCCTACGAGCAGTACTTC
TRBD1	TRBJ1-6	TRBV7-9	NA	CASIRGQNNSPLHF	TGTGCCAGCATCAGGGGACAGAATAATTCACCCCTCCACTTT
TRBD2	TRBJ2-5	TRBV5-1	NA	CASWGLEAISRQQTQYF	TGCGCCAGCTGGGGACTAGAGGCCATCAGCCGTCAACAGACCCAGTACTTC
TRBD2	TRBJ2-7	TRBV11-1	once	CASSLGSGGAYEQYF	TGTGCCAGCAGCTTAGGCTCCGGGGGGGCCTACGAGCAGTACTTC
NA	TRBJ2-7	TRBV21-1	once	CASSKAPTGAKPPYEQYF	TGTGCCAGCAGCAAAGCCCCGACAGGGGCCAAGCCACCCTACGAGCAGTACTTC
NA	TRBJ1-1	TRBV27	NA	CASSPPFNTEAFF	TGTGCCAGCAGTCCCCCCTTCAACACTGAAGCTTTCTTT
TRBD1	TRBJ1-4	TRBV19	few	CASSAGQGASEKLFF	TGTGCCAGTAGTGCCGGACAGGGGGCGAGTGAAAAACTGTTTTTT
NA	TRBJ2-3	TRBV7-9	NA	CASSPTVRGPTDTQYF	TGTGCCAGCAGCCCGACGGTTCGAGGGCCCACAGATACGCAGTATTTT
NA	TRBJ1-3	TRBV5-1	NA	CASSGATGAGNTIYF	TGCGCCAGCAGCGGCGCGACAGGCGCTGGAAACACCATATATTTT